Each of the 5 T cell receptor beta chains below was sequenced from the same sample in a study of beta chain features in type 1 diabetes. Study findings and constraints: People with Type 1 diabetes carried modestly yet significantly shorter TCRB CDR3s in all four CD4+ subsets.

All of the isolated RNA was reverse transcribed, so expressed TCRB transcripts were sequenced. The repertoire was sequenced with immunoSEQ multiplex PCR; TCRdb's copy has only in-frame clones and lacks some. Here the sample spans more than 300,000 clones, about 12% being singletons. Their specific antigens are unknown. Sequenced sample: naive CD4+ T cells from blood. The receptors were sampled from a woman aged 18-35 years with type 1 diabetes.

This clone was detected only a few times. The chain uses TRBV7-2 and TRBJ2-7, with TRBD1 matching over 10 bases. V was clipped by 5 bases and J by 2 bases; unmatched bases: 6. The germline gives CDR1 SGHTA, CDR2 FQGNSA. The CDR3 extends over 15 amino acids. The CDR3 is CASSLGQGSTYEQYF. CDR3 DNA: TGTGCCAGCAGCCTGGGACAGGGGTCCACCTACGAGCAGTACTTC. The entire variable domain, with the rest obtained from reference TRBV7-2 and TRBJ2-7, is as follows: GAGVSQSPSNKVTEKGKDVELRCDPISGHTALYWYRQSLGQGLEFLIYFQGNSAPDKSGLPSDRFSAERTGGSVSTLTIQRTQQEDSAVYLCASSLGQGSTYEQYFGPGTRLTVT.

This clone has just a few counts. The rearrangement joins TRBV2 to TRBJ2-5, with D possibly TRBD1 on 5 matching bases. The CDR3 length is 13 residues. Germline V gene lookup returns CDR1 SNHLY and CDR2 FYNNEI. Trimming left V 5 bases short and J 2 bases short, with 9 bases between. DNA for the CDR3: TGTGCCAGCAGTTTCAGGGCACAAGAGACCCAGTACTTC. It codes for CASSFRAQETQYF.

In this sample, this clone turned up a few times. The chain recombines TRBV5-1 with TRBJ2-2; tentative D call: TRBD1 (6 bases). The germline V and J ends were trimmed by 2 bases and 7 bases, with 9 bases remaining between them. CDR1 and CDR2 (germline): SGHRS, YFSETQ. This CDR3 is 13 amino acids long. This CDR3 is CASSFTGIGELFF. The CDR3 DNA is TGCGCCAGCAGCTTCACAGGGATCGGGGAGCTGTTTTTT.

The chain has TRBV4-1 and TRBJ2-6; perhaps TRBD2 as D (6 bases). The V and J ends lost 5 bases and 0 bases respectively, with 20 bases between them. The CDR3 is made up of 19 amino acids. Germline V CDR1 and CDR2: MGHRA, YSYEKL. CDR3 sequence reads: CASSTYAGKVDSGANVLTF. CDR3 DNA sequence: TGCGCCAGCAGCACATATGCGGGGAAGGTAGACTCTGGGGCCAACGTCCTGACTTTC.

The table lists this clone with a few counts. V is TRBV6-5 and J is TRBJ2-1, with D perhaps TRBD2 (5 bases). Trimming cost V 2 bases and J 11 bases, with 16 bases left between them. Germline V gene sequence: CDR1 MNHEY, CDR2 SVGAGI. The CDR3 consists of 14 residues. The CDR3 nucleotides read TGTGCCAGCAGTTACGCCCGAGGGTTTGGGAAGCAGTTCTTC. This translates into CASSYARGFGKQFF.